Reported below is one TCR beta chain. As originally analysed: Junction-only sequences produced by ImmunoSEQ had no quality scores, so filtering differed. The assay was immunoSEQ multiplex PCR, and TCRdb's table has in-frame clones only and misses some. The V and J calls and the clone size are those of that table, but D and trimming were determined from the DNA. The table shows approximately 940,000 clones, with 70% to 85% occurring only once. This sample was included in a study of shared clonotypes between healthy human individuals. On the study more broadly: Per-donor plates numbered three CD4 naive, three CD4 memory, two CD8 naive and one CD8 memory.

Germline lookup yields CDR1 KGHSH and CDR2 LQKENI. Trimming pared 2 bases from V and 2 bases from J, leaving 6 bases between. The CDR3 sequence is 13 residues long. The V and J genes are TRBV18 and TRBJ1-2; D not certain. The receptor comes from a man between 18 and 35 years old in good health. Sequencing was carried out using memory CD4+ T cells sorted from blood. Subset indicated: CD45RA-negative fraction. CDR3 DNA: TGTGCCAGCTCACCAGCCAGGAACTATGGCTACACCTTC. Amino acids: CASSPARNYGYTF.